This TCR beta chain was sequenced during a study of technical replicates of blood from four donors. The CDR3 sequence is 12 residues long. Germline CDR1 SGHNT, CDR2 YYREEE (reference sequence). Between the trimmed V and J ends, which lost 5 bases and 6 bases, there was a span of 6 bases. Measured with immunoSEQ multiplex PCR; TCRdb has only the in-frame clones, and not every one. The sample shows 60,000 or so clones, more than 75% of them seen only once. The chain has TRBV5-4 and TRBJ1-6; D gene unclear. The sample was PBMCs. This receptor was identified in a human donor in good health. Some clones in this sample may be carry-over from other donors' samples. CDR3 in amino acids: CASRSPNSPLHF. CDR3 DNA sequence: TGTGCCAGCAGGAGTCCTAATTCACCCCTCCACTTT.